The following is a T cell receptor beta chain sequence with its context. The data stem from a study of blood T cell repertoires in COVID-19. Study in general: Sites across the United States, Italy and Spain contributed samples from acute and convalescent COVID-19. T cells, B-cell-depleted T cells, or PBMCs supplied cDNA or gDNA.

In germline, CDR1 is WSHSY, CDR2 SAAADI. Trimming left V 4 bases short and J 6 bases short, with 10 bases between. This CDR3 spans 13 amino acids. Authors' analysis steps: Estimation of nucleated cell counts was performed using reference gene primer amplification. Assay used: immunoSEQ multiplex PCR; TCRdb lists only in-frame clones, some missing. The D gene and trimming were derived from the DNA, and the V and J assignments and clone size from that table. The top ten clones hold 0.2% to 0.3% of a sample with 650,000 to 800,000 clones, about 87% of them seen once. The sequenced sample consisted of peripheral blood. J is TRBJ1-5 and V is TRBV10-2; no clear D gene. The source of this sequence is a woman aged 18-29 years with acute or convalescent COVID-19. This CDR3 is CASSGGLTQPQHF. The DNA of the CDR3 is TGCGCCAGCAGTGGAGGGCTCACTCAGCCCCAGCATTTT.